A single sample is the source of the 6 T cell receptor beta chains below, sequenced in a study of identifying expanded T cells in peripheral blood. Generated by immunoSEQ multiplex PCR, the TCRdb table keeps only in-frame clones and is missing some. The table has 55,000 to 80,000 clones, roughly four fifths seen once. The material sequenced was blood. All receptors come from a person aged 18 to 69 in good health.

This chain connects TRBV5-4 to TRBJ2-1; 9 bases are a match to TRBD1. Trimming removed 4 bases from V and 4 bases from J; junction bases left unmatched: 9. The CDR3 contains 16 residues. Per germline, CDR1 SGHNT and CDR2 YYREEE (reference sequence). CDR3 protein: CASSRGQGKGYNEQFF. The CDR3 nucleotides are TGTGCCAGCAGCCGGGGACAGGGCAAGGGATACAATGAGCAGTTCTTC.

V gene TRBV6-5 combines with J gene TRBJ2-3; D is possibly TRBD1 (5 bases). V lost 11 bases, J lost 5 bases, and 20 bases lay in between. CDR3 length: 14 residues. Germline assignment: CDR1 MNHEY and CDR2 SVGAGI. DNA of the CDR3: TGTGCCGCAGCCCCGGTCAGGGCGCTAGATACGCAGTATTTT. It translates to CAAAPVRALDTQYF.

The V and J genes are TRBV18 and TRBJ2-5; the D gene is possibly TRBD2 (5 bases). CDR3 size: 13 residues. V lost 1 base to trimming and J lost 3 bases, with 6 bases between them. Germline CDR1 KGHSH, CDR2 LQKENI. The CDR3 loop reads CASSPLGEETQYF. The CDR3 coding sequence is TGTGCCAGCTCACCACTCGGGGAAGAGACCCAGTACTTC. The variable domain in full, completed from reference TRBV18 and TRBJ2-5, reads NAGVMQNPRHLVRRRGQEARLRCSPMKGHSHVYWYRQLPEEGLKFMVYLQKENIIDESGMPKERFSAEFPKEGPSILRIQQVVRGDSAAYFCASSPLGEETQYFGPGTRLLVL.

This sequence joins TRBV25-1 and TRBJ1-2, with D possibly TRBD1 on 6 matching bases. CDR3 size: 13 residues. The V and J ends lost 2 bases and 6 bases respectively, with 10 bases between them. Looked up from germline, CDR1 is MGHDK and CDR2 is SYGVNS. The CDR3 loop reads CASSEQGPDGYTF. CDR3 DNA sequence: TGTGCCAGCAGTGAACAGGGGCCTGATGGCTACACCTTC.

The CDR3 bases are TGCGCCAGCAGTGAGTCCAATAGCGGGGGGGCTGGAGAGACCCAGTACTTC. Its protein product is CASSESNSGGAGETQYF. The chain carries TRBV10-1 and TRBJ2-5; the match to TRBD2 covers 11 bases. Germline CDR1 WNHNN, CDR2 SYGVQD (reference sequence). The trim removed 0 bases at V and 4 bases at J, leaving 7 bases unmatched. The CDR3 has 17 amino acids.

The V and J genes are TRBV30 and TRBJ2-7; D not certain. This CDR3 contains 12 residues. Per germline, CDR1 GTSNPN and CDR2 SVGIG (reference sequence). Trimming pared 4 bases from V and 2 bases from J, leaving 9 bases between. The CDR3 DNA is TGTGCCTGGAAGGGCGGACCCTACGAGCAGTACTTC. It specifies CAWKGGPYEQYF.